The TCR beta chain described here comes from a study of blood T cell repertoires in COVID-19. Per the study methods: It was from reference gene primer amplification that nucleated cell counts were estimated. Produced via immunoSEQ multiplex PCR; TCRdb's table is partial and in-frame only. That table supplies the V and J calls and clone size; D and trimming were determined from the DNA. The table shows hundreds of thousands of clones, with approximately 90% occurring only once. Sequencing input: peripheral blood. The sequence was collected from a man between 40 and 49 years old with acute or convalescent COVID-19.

CDR3 nucleotides: TGTGCCAGCAGTCCAAGGGCCCCTCTAGCGATCCCCTACGAGCAGTACTTC. It codes for CASSPRAPLAIPYEQYF. The rearrangement links TRBV27 to TRBJ2-7; D possibly corresponds to TRBD2 (6 bases). The CDR3 sequence is 17 residues long. The germline CDR1 and CDR2 sequences are MNHEY and SMNVEV (reference sequence). The V gene lost 5 bases and the J gene lost 2 bases, with 22 bases spanning the gap.